The clone carrying this T cell receptor (beta chain) appeared once. The antigen remains unidentified. This sample stems from a study of T-cell reconstitution after alpha-beta-depleted transplantation in children. Study-wide results and caveats: Counts and diversity of T cells one year after transplant came mostly from newly produced T cells.

The TCRbeta library was prepared with unique molecular identifiers. TCRdb passed the PCR reads through MiXCR, listing each CDR3 protein once. The sample yields hundreds of thousands of distinct CDR3 sequences, about a sixth seen once. Losses at the gene ends were 2 bases for V and 7 bases for J; bases not matched to a gene: 6. Germline CDR1 and CDR2: MNHEY and SVGAGI. The CDR3 is 15 residues long. The chain employs TRBV6-5 and TRBJ2-1; TRBD2 matches 9 bases. This TCR came from a boy in the first two years of life who had a stem cell transplant for Wiskott-Aldrich syndrome, so the T cells may come from the graft donor. Sequencing was performed on PBMCs, mostly from graft donor cells, taken 360 days after TCRalphabeta/CD19-depleted stem cell transplant. This chain's CDR3 is CASSYRGGRGNEQFF. The CDR3 DNA reads as TGTGCCAGCAGTTACCGGGGCGGGAGGGGGAATGAGCAGTTCTTC.